Included here is one T cell receptor beta chain sequence, with context. Antigen unknown. This entry is derived from a study of early T cells in non-severe SARS-CoV-2 infection. Study findings and constraints: VDJdb matching skewed toward anti-spike CD8 responses, missing private and CD4 specificities.

Trimming took off 7 bases at V and 8 bases at J, with 18 bases between the two ends. CDR3 length: 13 amino acids. Looked up from germline, CDR1 is MNHEY and CDR2 is SMNVEV (reference sequence). TCRdb reprocessed the 5' RACE reads with MiXCR, giving one entry per CDR3 protein. This sample has around 99,000 distinct CDR3 sequences, with around 10% found just once. The sequenced material came from whole blood. J is TRBJ2-7 and V is TRBV27; tentatively, D is TRBD1 or TRBD2 (5 bases each). This receptor was obtained from an adult who was a healthcare worker with PCR-confirmed SARS-CoV-2 infection or an uninfected control (not recorded which). Here the CDR3 reads CASTRDGPLKQYF. As DNA, the CDR3 is TGTGCCAGCACCCGGGACGGCCCCCTCAAGCAGTACTTC.